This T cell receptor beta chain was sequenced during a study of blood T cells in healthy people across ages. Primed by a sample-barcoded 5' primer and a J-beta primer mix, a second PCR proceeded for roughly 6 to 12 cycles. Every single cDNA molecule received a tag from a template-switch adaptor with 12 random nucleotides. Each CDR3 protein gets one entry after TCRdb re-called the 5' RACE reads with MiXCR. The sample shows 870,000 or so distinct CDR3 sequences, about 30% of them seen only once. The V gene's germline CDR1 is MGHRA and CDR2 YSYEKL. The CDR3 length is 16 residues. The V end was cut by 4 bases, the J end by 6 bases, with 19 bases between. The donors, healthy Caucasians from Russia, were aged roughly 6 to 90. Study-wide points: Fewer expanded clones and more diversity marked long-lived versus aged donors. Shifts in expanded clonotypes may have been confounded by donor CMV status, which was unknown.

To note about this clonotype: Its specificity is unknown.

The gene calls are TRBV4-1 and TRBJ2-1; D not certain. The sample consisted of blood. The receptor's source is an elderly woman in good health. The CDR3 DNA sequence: TGCGCCAGCAGCCGAAGAGACGCTTCCTCTATCAATGAGCAGTTCTTC. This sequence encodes CASSRRDASSINEQFF.